These T cell receptor beta chains were read from a single sample in a study of shared clonotypes between healthy human individuals. The protocol was immunoSEQ multiplex PCR, while the TCRdb copy is restricted to in-frame clones and leaves out a portion. The table has around 1,100,000 clones, 70% to 80% seen once. Sequencing was performed on memory CD4+ T cells from PBMCs. The receptors derive from a man aged 18-30 years in good health. Some clones in this sample may be carry-over from other donors' samples. CDR3s leave out the opening cysteine and the closing phenylalanine or tryptophan. Fields, in order: V gene, J gene, CDR3 protein.

>TRBV30|TRBJ1-5
AWSAHSNQPQH
>TRBV2|TRBJ2-3
ASLAAGLGASTDTQY
>TRBV7-2|TRBJ2-7
ASSPAPGGAYEQY
>TRBV30|TRBJ2-1
AWSGSSYNEQF
>TRBV28|TRBJ2-7
ASSASGSFSSYEQY
>TRBV11-3|TRBJ2-5
ASSPGLAGETQY
>TRBV9|TRBJ2-7
ASSLSTGTPYEQY
>TRBV15|TRBJ2-1
ATSRDRGGEQF
>TRBV6-8|TRBJ2-5
ASIAGYQETQY
>TRBV19|TRBJ1-5
ASSIDQAPPTQH
>TRBV19|TRBJ2-4
ASSIGGTGKNIQY
>TRBV7-3|TRBJ1-2
ASSPWDRGDYGYT
>TRBV30|TRBJ1-1
AWSAGTANTEAF
>TRBV5-1|TRBJ2-7
ASSFQDGYEQY
>TRBV7-3|TRBJ2-3
ASSKGPKDTQY
>TRBV5-1|TRBJ1-2
ASSLDKHYGYT
>TRBV2|TRBJ1-5
ASRNSGQGGSQH
>TRBV10-3|TRBJ2-7
AIRGTGMHEQY
>TRBV18|TRBJ2-3
ASSPEGGTDTQY